This T cell receptor (beta chain) was sequenced for a study of T cell responses to AZD1222 COVID-19 vaccine. Study conclusions and caveats: Following two doses of AZD1222, Spike-specific TCR breadth and depth rose. Samples come after the peak T cell response, not at day 14.

Pooling of second doses given at about 4 or about 12 weeks was done. The table came from immunoSEQ multiplex PCR; TCRdb's copy has only in-frame clones and leaves some out. The sample has tens of thousands of clones, around three quarters seen once. V shed 1 base and J 0 bases; nucleotides not matched to a gene: 10. The length of the CDR3 is 19 residues. Germline CDR1 LGHNA, CDR2 YNFKEQ. With regard to this clone: No antigen is known for it.

The starting material was peripheral blood, obtained 28 days after the second AZD1222 dose. The TCR originated in an adult who received the AZD1222 COVID-19 vaccine. This chain connects TRBV4-2 to TRBJ1-3; 9 bases are shared with TRBD1. Here the CDR3 DNA reads TGTGCCAGCAGCCAAGGAACAGGGGGCCCCTTCCGCTCTGGAAACACCATATATTTT. Protein: CASSQGTGGPFRSGNTIYF.